At least ten counts were recorded for the clone carrying this TCR beta chain. The antigen remains undetermined. Template material for amplifying TCR beta CDR3 regions consisted of RNA transcripts. An initial round of RT-PCR targeting the TCR CDR3 relied on the HTBI primer set. MiXCR was run by TCRdb on the multiplex PCR reads, yielding one entry per CDR3 protein. Altogether some 650,000 distinct CDR3 sequences are present, about a sixth being singletons, with the ten largest covering under 3.5%. The PBMCs studied were ones that came from 10 ml fresh peripheral blood. This specimen comes from a study of T cells in Graves' hyperthyroidism and ophthalmopathy. CDR1 is LGHDT and CDR2 is YNNKEL in the germline V gene (reference sequence). The CDR3 consists of 14 residues. The junction had 11 bases not matched to a gene; V was cut back by 5 bases and J by 9 bases. Notes on the study in general: Most thyroid-expanded clonotypes above 0.001 were also found in blood.

The sequencing input was blood. The chain carries TRBV3-1 and TRBJ2-7; 9 bases match TRBD2. The TCR sequence derives from a woman between 40 and 50 years old with Graves' ophthalmopathy. This CDR3 reads CASSTSGTSFVQYF. CDR3 sequence (DNA): TGTGCCAGCAGCACTTCCGGGACTAGCTTTGTGCAGTACTTC.